This T cell receptor (beta chain) emerged from a study of metastatic and nonmetastatic thyroid tumors (dated by TCRdb to 2020 to 2022). At the level of the whole study: For patients with malignant and with benign thyroid disease, the researchers compared repertoires between peripheral blood samples and tumor or nodule tissue samples. Paper-wide results and their limitations: TCR beta diversity was reported as significantly higher in malignant tumors than in benign nodules, in both blood and tumor samples.

None of the patients had been given any treatment before thyroid surgery. Using T-cell receptor beta sequencing, the researchers looked back retrospectively at clinical samples from patients, gathered between about 2011 and 2018. This clone was seen repeatedly, ten times or more. Which antigen it targets is not known. No much larger clone is present one base from it, and per-base qualities are unavailable. V is reduced by 2 bases and J by 6 bases, leaving a spacing of 8 bases between them. CDR1 SGHRS and CDR2 YFSETQ were looked up in the germline V gene. There are 12 amino acids in the CDR3, from cysteine to phenylalanine inclusive. The retained sequence is limited to the CDR3, 36 bases, with the frame set at the first base. The library relied on PCR. Data came from an Illumina HiSeq 4000. The TCR beta-chain CDR3 region of each patient was profiled by high-throughput sequencing. Per the authors' processing: The researchers built a classifier to tell apart papillary thyroid cancer patients with distant metastasis, based on CDR3 differences among clinicopathological groups. The Shannon index was used to measure repertoire diversity, and the Morisita-Horn index was used to measure how similar tumor and blood repertoires were. TCRdb's own reprocessing of the public reads used fastp at Q25 and MiXCR and kept productive beta chains. Here the V and J calls rest on TCRdb's processing, not on the authors' analysis. The sample table records over 35,000 clones; approximately 12% of these occur just once. Over 7.5% of the sample comes from the top ten.

Here the chain combines TRBV5-1 and TRBJ1-2; the D gene lacks a confident call. Sequenced sample: blood. The TCR comes from a female donor with papillary thyroid cancer or a benign thyroid nodule (not recorded which). Some clones in this sample may be carry-over from other donors' samples. The CDR3 protein is CASSLEGDGYTF. The nucleotide sequence reads TGCGCCAGCAGCTTAGAAGGAGATGGCTACACCTTC.